This TCR beta chain was identified during a study of blood T cells in healthy people across ages. Study-level results: Strongly correlated with naive T cell percentage was TCR beta diversity.

Together with a sample-barcoded 5' primer, a J-beta primer mix was included in a second PCR lasting roughly 6 to 12 cycles. Via MiXCR, TCRdb re-called the 5' RACE reads, giving one row per CDR3 protein. The table records almost 1 million distinct CDR3 sequences, approximately 50% of them present only once. Remarks on this clonotype: As yet, its antigen is unknown.

The germline CDR1 and CDR2 sequences are SQVTM and ANQGSEA. The CDR3 sequence is 15 residues long. V lost 7 bases, J lost 1 base, and 7 bases stayed unmatched. This clonotype was sampled from a woman aged 55-69 years in good health. The chain combines TRBV29-1 with TRBJ2-6, with 7 bases matching TRBD2. The sample was blood. The CDR3 reads CSAGREGSGANVLTF. For the CDR3, the DNA is TGCAGCGCTGGCAGGGAGGGATCTGGGGCCAACGTCCTGACTTTC.